This entry lists 20 T cell receptor beta chains sequenced from one sample in a study of cytomegalovirus exposure and HLA in healthy donors. PCR used 60 Vbeta primers and 13 Jbeta primers. Sequencing was performed with immunoSEQ multiplex PCR; in TCRdb, only in-frame clones are kept and a portion is missing. The data contain about 150,000 clones, around 70% of them singletons. Material: PBMCs. The receptor set was obtained from a man between 35 and 55 years old in good health and CMV-seronegative.

The chain couples TRBV4-1 to TRBJ1-3; 9 nucleotides align to TRBD1. Germline CDR1 is MGHRA and CDR2 is YSYEKL. The CDR3 is made up of 20 amino acids. The V and J ends lost 3 bases and 0 bases, in that order; junction bases with no gene match: 15. CDR3 in amino acids: CASSQSTGTGTIYSGNTIYF. As DNA, the CDR3 is TGCGCCAGCAGCCAGTCAACCGGGACAGGGACAATATACTCTGGAAACACCATATATTTT.

This chain joins TRBV27 and TRBJ2-7, with 10 bases aligning to TRBD2. Germline CDR1 and CDR2: MNHEY and SMNVEV (reference sequence). V lost 4 bases and J lost 6; bases outside the gene matches: 6. CDR3 length equals 14 residues. The CDR3 is CASSWASGGGEQYF. The CDR3, as DNA: TGTGCCAGCAGTTGGGCTAGCGGGGGAGGCGAGCAGTACTTC.

V is TRBV30 and J is TRBJ2-5; TRBD2 might be the D (6 bases). Germline CDR1 reads GTSNPN; CDR2 reads SVGIG (reference sequence). This CDR3 has 14 amino acids. The V end lost 3 bases, the J end lost 5 bases, and 16 bases lay between the germline ends. CDR3 protein: CAWSPGPGRETQYF. The CDR3 nucleotides are TGTGCCTGGAGCCCAGGTCCGGGGAGGGAGACCCAGTACTTC.

The genes are TRBV12-5 and TRBJ1-5; tentatively, D is TRBD1 (6 bases). Trimming pared 6 bases from V and 0 bases from J, leaving 21 bases between. Germline V lookup: CDR1 LGHNT, CDR2 FRNRAP. The CDR3 is made up of 18 amino acids. The CDR3 nucleotides are TGTGCTAGTGGCCGCACTCTCACAGGGCCGTATAGCAATCAGCCCCAGCATTTT. It specifies CASGRTLTGPYSNQPQHF.

The chain has TRBV28 and TRBJ1-2, with D possibly TRBD1 on 6 matching bases. This CDR3 has 13 residues. Germline V gene sequence: CDR1 MDHEN, CDR2 SYDVKM. Trimming pared 7 bases from V and 5 bases from J, leaving 14 bases between. Here the CDR3 reads CASKLTGQYGYTF. The CDR3, as DNA: TGTGCCAGCAAATTAACAGGGCAGTATGGCTACACCTTC.

The chain couples TRBV19 to TRBJ1-5; unclear D gene. Germline assignment: CDR1 LNHDA and CDR2 SQIVND (reference sequence). This CDR3 region has 15 residues. The V gene lost 1 base and the J gene lost 4 bases, with 11 bases spanning the gap. The CDR3 region has the DNA TGTGCCAGTAGTATAGTCAGATTAAGTAATCAGCCCCAGCATTTT. Residues: CASSIVRLSNQPQHF.

The chain has TRBV4-3 and TRBJ1-4; D possibly corresponds to TRBD1 (6 bases). The germline V and J ends were trimmed by 1 base and 8 bases, with 11 bases remaining between them. CDR3 length: 14 residues. CDR1 LGHNA and CDR2 YSLEER come from the germline V gene. This CDR3 is CASSQAWGGEKLFF. DNA for the CDR3: TGCGCCAGCAGCCAAGCCTGGGGGGGCGAAAAACTGTTTTTT.

This clone showed up just a few times. The chain links TRBV6-6 to TRBJ1-6; D perhaps matches TRBD1 (5 bases). The CDR3 spans 14 residues. V was clipped by 0 bases and J by 8 bases, with 8 bases between them. The germline V gene has CDR1 MNHNY and CDR2 SVGAGI (reference sequence). The CDR3 loop reads CASSYSGRDSPLHF. CDR3 bases: TGTGCCAGCAGTTACTCGGGCAGGGATTCACCCCTCCACTTT.

This clone was observed a few times. This rearrangement joins TRBV7-9 to TRBJ2-5; TRBD1 matches 9 bases. Germline V CDR1 and CDR2: SEHNR, FQNEAQ (reference sequence). The J segment lost 11 bases and the V segment lost 5 bases, leaving 15 bases of the junction unmatched. This CDR3 is built from 15 residues. The CDR3 reads CASSQPGTGTSGQYF. The CDR3 region has the DNA TGTGCCAGCAGCCAACCCGGGACAGGGACCTCGGGGCAGTACTTC.

The chain links TRBV5-1 to TRBJ2-1, with D possibly being TRBD1 (6 bases). V shed 4 bases and J shed 0 bases, with 11 bases lying between them. Germline V gene data show CDR1 as SGHRS and CDR2 as YFSETQ. This CDR3 contains 15 residues. The CDR3, as DNA: TGCGCCAGCAGCGAGACAGGCGGCTCCTACAATGAGCAGTTCTTC. Translating gives CASSETGGSYNEQFF.

CDR3 sequence reads: CASSQGLLTSGAKEQYF. In DNA, the CDR3 is TGTGCCAGCAGCCAAGGGCTCCTGACTAGCGGGGCGAAAGAGCAGTACTTC. The chain is built from TRBV14 and TRBJ2-7; 11 positions agree with TRBD2. Trimming cost V 1 base and J 7 bases; bases outside gene matches: 12. This CDR3 comprises 17 residues. CDR1 and CDR2 from the germline V gene are SGHDN and FVKESK.

The chain combines TRBV28 with TRBJ2-7; tentative D call: TRBD1 (6 bases). The CDR3 extends over 14 amino acids. CDR1 and CDR2 from the germline V gene are MDHEN and SYDVKM. Trimming took 6 bases from V and 4 from J, leaving 16 bases between them. The CDR3: CASSASDRDYEQYF. DNA of the CDR3: TGTGCCAGCAGCGCATCGGACAGAGATTACGAGCAGTACTTC.

The chain joins TRBV7-9 to TRBJ1-2; D not resolved. From germline, CDR1 is SEHNR and CDR2 FQNEAQ (reference sequence). V lost 8 bases, J lost 0 bases, and 22 bases lay in between. This CDR3 is built from 17 residues. CDR3 region: CASAFPHPASPNYGYTF. The CDR3 region has the DNA TGTGCCAGCGCCTTCCCTCACCCTGCCAGTCCTAACTATGGCTACACCTTC.

The CDR3 bases are TGCGCCAGCAGCCAAGATTTAGGGGGCGCGGAGACCCAGTACTTC. Amino acids: CASSQDLGGAETQYF. The V call is TRBV4-3, the J call TRBJ2-5; 7 bases are shared with TRBD1. The CDR3 consists of 15 residues. CDR1 is LGHNA and CDR2 is YSLEER in the germline V gene. V shed 0 bases and J 5 bases; nucleotides not matched to a gene: 6.

The chain couples TRBV4-3 to TRBJ2-2, with D possibly being TRBD2 (6 bases). The V gene lost 4 bases and the J gene lost 6 bases, with 12 bases spanning the gap. This CDR3 has 14 amino acids. Germline V lookup: CDR1 LGHNA, CDR2 YSLEER. The CDR3: CASSLRLAPGELFF. CDR3 DNA: TGCGCCAGCAGCCTCAGGCTAGCGCCCGGGGAGCTGTTTTTT.

The chain has TRBV28 and TRBJ2-6, with 10 bases lining up with TRBD2. Germline V CDR1 and CDR2: MDHEN, SYDVKM. The J segment lost 0 bases and the V segment lost 5 bases, leaving 13 bases of the junction unmatched. The CDR3 is made up of 20 amino acids. In DNA, the CDR3 is TGTGCCAGCAGTCCCCCTCCGGGACTAGCGCCAAGCTCTGGGGCCAACGTCCTGACTTTC. It encodes CASSPPPGLAPSSGANVLTF. The complete variable domain, with remaining parts taken from reference TRBV28 and TRBJ2-6, reads DVKVTQSSRYLVKRTGEKVFLECVQDMDHENMFWYRQDPGLGLRLIYFSYDVKMKEKGDIPEGYSVSREKKERFSLILESASTNQTSMYLCASSPPPGLAPSSGANVLTFGAGSRLTVL.

The chain is built from TRBV6-5 and TRBJ2-7; the D is unclear. The CDR3 runs 13 residues. Germline-derived CDR1 and CDR2 are MNHEY and SVGAGI. The V end was cut by 0 bases, the J end by 4 bases, with 7 bases between. The DNA of the CDR3 is TGTGCCAGCAGTTACTCGAGGCAATACGAGCAGTACTTC. It codes for CASSYSRQYEQYF.

CDR3 nucleotides: TGCGCCAGCAGCGGGGAGGGGGGACCCGGGTGGGAGACCCAGTACTTC. It encodes CASSGEGGPGWETQYF. The J gene is TRBJ2-5, the V gene TRBV10-2; D is possibly TRBD2 (7 bases). Trimming took off 6 bases at V and 5 bases at J, with 22 bases between the two ends. Germline loops: CDR1 WSHSY, CDR2 SAAADI. This CDR3 contains 16 residues.

The chain is built from TRBV19 and TRBJ2-7; 7 positions match TRBD2. The germline gives CDR1 LNHDA, CDR2 SQIVND (reference sequence). Trimming took 5 bases from V and 4 from J; bases not matched to a gene: 5. This CDR3 spans 13 amino acids. The CDR3 is CASSRAGEYEQYF. In DNA, the CDR3 is TGTGCCAGTAGTCGTGCGGGAGAGTACGAGCAGTACTTC.

This chain uses TRBV7-2 with TRBJ2-7, with TRBD2 identical over 14 bases. V lost 5 bases and J lost 2; bases outside the gene matches: 2. The CDR3 covers 15 residues. Germline V gene data show CDR1 as SGHTA and CDR2 as FQGNSA. CDR3 sequence: CASSTGLAGAYEQYF. The CDR3 bases are TGTGCCAGCAGCACGGGACTAGCGGGAGCCTACGAGCAGTACTTC. Full variable domain (rest looked up from reference TRBV7-2 and TRBJ2-7): GAGVSQSPSNKVTEKGKDVELRCDPISGHTALYWYRQSLGQGLEFLIYFQGNSAPDKSGLPSDRFSAERTGGSVSTLTIQRTQQEDSAVYLCASSTGLAGAYEQYFGPGTRLTVT.